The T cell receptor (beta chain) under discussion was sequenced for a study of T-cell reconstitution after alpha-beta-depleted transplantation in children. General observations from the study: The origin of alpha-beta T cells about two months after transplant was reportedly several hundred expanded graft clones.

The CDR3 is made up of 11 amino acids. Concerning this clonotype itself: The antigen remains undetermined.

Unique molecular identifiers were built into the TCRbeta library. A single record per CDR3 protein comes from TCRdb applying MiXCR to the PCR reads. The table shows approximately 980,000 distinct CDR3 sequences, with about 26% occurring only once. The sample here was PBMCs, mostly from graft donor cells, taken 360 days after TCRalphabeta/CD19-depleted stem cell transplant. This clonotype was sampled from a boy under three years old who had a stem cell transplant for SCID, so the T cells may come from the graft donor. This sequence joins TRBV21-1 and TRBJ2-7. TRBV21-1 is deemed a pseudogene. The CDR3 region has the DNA TGTGCCCCGCAGCCACCCTACGAGCAGTACTTC. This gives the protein CAPQPPYEQYF.